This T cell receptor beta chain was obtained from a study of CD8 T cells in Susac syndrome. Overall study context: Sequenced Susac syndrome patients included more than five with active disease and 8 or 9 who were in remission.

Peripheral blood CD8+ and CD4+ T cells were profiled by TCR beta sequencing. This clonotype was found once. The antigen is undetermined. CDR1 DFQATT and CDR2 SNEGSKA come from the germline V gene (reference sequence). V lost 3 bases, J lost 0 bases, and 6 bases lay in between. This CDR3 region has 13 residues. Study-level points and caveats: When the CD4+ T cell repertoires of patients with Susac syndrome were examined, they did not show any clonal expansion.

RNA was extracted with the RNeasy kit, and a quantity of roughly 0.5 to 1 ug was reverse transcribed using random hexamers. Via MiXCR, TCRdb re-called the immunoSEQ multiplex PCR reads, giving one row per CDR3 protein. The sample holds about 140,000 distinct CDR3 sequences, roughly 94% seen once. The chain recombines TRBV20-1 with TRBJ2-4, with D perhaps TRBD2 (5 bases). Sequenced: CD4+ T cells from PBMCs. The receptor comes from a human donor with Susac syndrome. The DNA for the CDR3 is TGCAGTGCTAGCGGGGTAGCCAAAAACATTCAGTACTTC. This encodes CSASGVAKNIQYF.